This is a list of T cell receptor beta chains from one sample in a study of T cell repertoires in cytomegalovirus infection. TCRdb reanalysed the reads using MiXCR and keeps one entry per CDR3 protein. The sample has approximately 550,000 distinct CDR3 sequences, 16% seen once. Sequencing was done on a sample of CD8+ T cells from PBMCs. Receptors were obtained from a human donor in good health (CMV status not recorded). Some clones in this sample may be carry-over from other donors' samples. Both conserved end residues are trimmed from each CDR3.

j_call: TRBJ2-1; v_call: TRBV2; cdr3_aa: ASSNANEQF
j_call: TRBJ2-6; v_call: TRBV11-2; cdr3_aa: ASSRSGSFGANVLT
j_call: TRBJ1-6; v_call: TRBV27; cdr3_aa: ASSFNRGSNSPLH
j_call: TRBJ2-1; v_call: TRBV6-5; cdr3_aa: ASSAREEGVLEQF
j_call: TRBJ2-1; v_call: TRBV20-1; cdr3_aa: SALRLEKVYNEQF
j_call: TRBJ1-1; v_call: TRBV4-2; cdr3_aa: ASSQSAGNTEAF
j_call: TRBJ2-7; v_call: TRBV5-6; cdr3_aa: ASSLGTAGVEQY
j_call: TRBJ2-1; v_call: TRBV19; cdr3_aa: ASSHSTSGIRNEQF
j_call: TRBJ1-4; v_call: TRBV7-9; cdr3_aa: ASSLVGRANEKLF
j_call: TRBJ1-1; v_call: TRBV6-5; cdr3_aa: ASSYSGRGQGASTGTEAF
j_call: TRBJ1-1; v_call: TRBV10-3; cdr3_aa: AISESAGRNTEAF
j_call: TRBJ2-2; v_call: TRBV15; cdr3_aa: ATSRGAGELF
j_call: TRBJ2-3; v_call: TRBV20-1; cdr3_aa: SASHTGGPSDTQY
j_call: TRBJ2-2; v_call: TRBV15; cdr3_aa: ATSQRENTGELF
j_call: TRBJ2-7; v_call: TRBV7-2; cdr3_aa: ASSLGGGRREQY
j_call: TRBJ1-1; v_call: TRBV5-1; cdr3_aa: ASSTTGSTEAF
j_call: TRBJ1-1; v_call: TRBV7-9; cdr3_aa: ASSQGYSTEAF
j_call: TRBJ2-1; v_call: TRBV10-3; cdr3_aa: AISGTTNEQF
j_call: TRBJ2-2; v_call: TRBV7-9; cdr3_aa: ASSSRGQSGTGELF
j_call: TRBJ2-7; v_call: TRBV18; cdr3_aa: ASSHTDRPYEQY
j_call: TRBJ2-1; v_call: TRBV20-1; cdr3_aa: SAREDPNPLLNEQF
j_call: TRBJ2-1; v_call: TRBV2; cdr3_aa: ASEGPTSGIEQF
j_call: TRBJ1-6; v_call: TRBV10-3; cdr3_aa: AIKDTGKSDSPLH
j_call: TRBJ1-5; v_call: TRBV27; cdr3_aa: ASSFTGGRAQPQH
j_call: TRBJ1-1; v_call: TRBV28; cdr3_aa: ASSLLREGVDTEAF
j_call: TRBJ2-3; v_call: TRBV12-3/TRBV12-4; cdr3_aa: ASSLVRATDTQY
j_call: TRBJ1-2; v_call: TRBV11-2; cdr3_aa: ASSFSGLDFYGYT
j_call: TRBJ1-2; v_call: TRBV27; cdr3_aa: ASSPPDYKSGYT
j_call: TRBJ2-3; v_call: TRBV7-6; cdr3_aa: ASSLQGITDTQY
j_call: TRBJ1-2; v_call: TRBV27; cdr3_aa: ASSMGQVHGYT
j_call: TRBJ1-1; v_call: TRBV30; cdr3_aa: AWSVPGGRQPEAF
j_call: TRBJ1-5; v_call: TRBV28; cdr3_aa: ASSLYLYSNQPQH
j_call: TRBJ2-7; v_call: TRBV2; cdr3_aa: ATADRLSSYEQY
j_call: TRBJ1-3; v_call: TRBV6-1; cdr3_aa: ASIRRGGNTIY
j_call: TRBJ1-2; v_call: TRBV9; cdr3_aa: ASSVGVLDTTNYGYT
j_call: TRBJ1-1; v_call: TRBV6-2/TRBV6-3; cdr3_aa: ASSRRWTDNTEAF
j_call: TRBJ2-2; v_call: TRBV20-1; cdr3_aa: SASGLAGDNGELF